These 10 T cell receptor beta chains came from one sample sequenced in a study of blood T cell repertoires in COVID-19. Produced via immunoSEQ multiplex PCR; TCRdb's table is partial and in-frame only. The sample gives roughly 250,000 clones, approximately 86% of which show up once; about 1.5% is in the top ten. Sequenced material: PBMCs or T cells enriched from blood (not recorded which). These receptors originate from a woman aged 45-59 years who had recovered from COVID-19.

J is TRBJ2-1 and V is TRBV5-1; 7 nucleotides line up with TRBD2. The trim removed 0 bases at V and 6 bases at J, leaving 3 bases unmatched. Germline CDR1 reads SGHRS; CDR2 reads YFSETQ. This CDR3 contains 14 residues. The CDR3 reads CASSLELALNEQFF. The CDR3 bases are TGCGCCAGCAGCTTGGAACTAGCGCTCAATGAGCAGTTCTTC.

This rearrangement joins TRBV15 to TRBJ2-3, with a weak D call TRBD1 (5 bases). Germline CDR1 reads LNHNV; CDR2 reads YYDKDF (reference sequence). The CDR3 loop spans 15 amino acids. The V and J ends lost 2 bases and 1 base respectively, with 10 bases between them. CDR3 amino acids: CATSRSTGGTDTQYF. CDR3 nucleotides: TGTGCCACCAGCAGAAGCACAGGAGGCACAGATACGCAGTATTTT.

This clone was counted at least ten times. The chain combines TRBV7-8 with TRBJ2-7; no reliable D call. CDR3 size: 12 residues. The V gene's germline CDR1 is SGHVS and CDR2 FQNEAQ. V was clipped by 4 bases and J by 1 base, with 5 bases between them. The CDR3 nucleotides read TGTGCCAGCAGCTCGCGATCCTACGAGCAGTACTTC. This translates into CASSSRSYEQYF.

This clone has only one observation. The chain joins TRBV6-2 or TRBV6-3 to TRBJ2-3, with 7 bases fitting TRBD2. J gave up 7 bases and V 0 bases, and 1 base lay outside the gene matches. Germline loops: CDR1 MNHEY, CDR2 SVGEGT. There are 13 residues in the CDR3. The CDR3 reads CASSYSSGNTQYF. Here the CDR3 DNA reads TGTGCCAGCAGTTACTCGAGCGGGAATACGCAGTATTTT.

The chain links TRBV28 to TRBJ2-5, with TRBD1 identical over 8 bases. The CDR3 is 19 residues long. V gave up 3 bases and J gave up 4 bases; unmatched junction bases: 19. CDR1 and CDR2 from the germline V gene are MDHEN and SYDVKM. CDR3 DNA: TGTGCCAGCAGTTTTCGAAGGGGGAGTTCGGACAGGGTACGAGAGACCCAGTACTTC. Translated: CASSFRRGSSDRVRETQYF.

This clone has more than one count but fewer than ten. V and J are TRBV5-1 and TRBJ2-7, with 7 bases lining up with TRBD1. Germline CDR1 is SGHRS and CDR2 is YFSETQ. The CDR3 consists of 14 residues. Trimming took 3 bases from V and 3 from J; bases not matched to a gene: 6. The CDR3 spells CASSSPGTVYEQYF. The CDR3 nucleotides are TGCGCCAGCAGCTCGCCTGGGACAGTCTACGAGCAGTACTTC. The full variable domain, its missing parts supplied by reference TRBV5-1 and TRBJ2-7, is KAGVTQTPRYLIKTRGQQVTLSCSPISGHRSVSWYQQTPGQGLQFLFEYFSETQRNKGNFPGRFSGRQFSNSRSEMNVSTLELGDSALYLCASSSPGTVYEQYFGPGTRLTVT.

The rearrangement uses TRBV4-1 and TRBJ2-7; D is unresolved. This CDR3 region has 13 residues. Per germline, CDR1 MGHRA and CDR2 YSYEKL. Trimming removed 1 base at V and 4 bases at J, with 8 bases between. CDR3 bases: TGCGCCAGCAGCCAAGGACATACATACGAGCAGTACTTC. Amino acids: CASSQGHTYEQYF.

The chain employs TRBV5-1 and TRBJ2-1; D gene uncertain. With 0 bases removed from V and 7 bases from J, the gap between germline ends came to 5 bases. This CDR3 spans 12 amino acids. The germline CDR1 and CDR2 sequences are SGHRS and YFSETQ. The CDR3 here is CASSLARNEQFF. Here the CDR3 DNA reads TGCGCCAGCAGCTTGGCTAGGAATGAGCAGTTCTTC.

The CDR3 here is CASSPTGINQPQHF. The CDR3 DNA reads as TGTGCCAGCAGTCCGACAGGTATCAATCAGCCCCAGCATTTT. This chain connects TRBV7-9 to TRBJ1-5; D possibly corresponds to TRBD1 (6 bases). The CDR3 is 14 residues long. CDR1 SEHNR and CDR2 FQNEAQ come from the germline V gene (reference sequence). Trimming stripped 6 bases from V and 3 bases from J, with 12 bases between.

V is TRBV4-2 and J is TRBJ1-1; the match to TRBD1 covers 10 bases. The junction had 5 bases not matched to a gene; V was cut back by 5 bases and J by 5 bases. Germline V lookup: CDR1 LGHNA, CDR2 YNFKEQ. The CDR3 totals 14 residues. CDR3 nucleotide sequence: TGTGCCAGCAGCGAGACAGGGGGCGATACTGAAGCTTTCTTT. Encoded protein: CASSETGGDTEAFF.